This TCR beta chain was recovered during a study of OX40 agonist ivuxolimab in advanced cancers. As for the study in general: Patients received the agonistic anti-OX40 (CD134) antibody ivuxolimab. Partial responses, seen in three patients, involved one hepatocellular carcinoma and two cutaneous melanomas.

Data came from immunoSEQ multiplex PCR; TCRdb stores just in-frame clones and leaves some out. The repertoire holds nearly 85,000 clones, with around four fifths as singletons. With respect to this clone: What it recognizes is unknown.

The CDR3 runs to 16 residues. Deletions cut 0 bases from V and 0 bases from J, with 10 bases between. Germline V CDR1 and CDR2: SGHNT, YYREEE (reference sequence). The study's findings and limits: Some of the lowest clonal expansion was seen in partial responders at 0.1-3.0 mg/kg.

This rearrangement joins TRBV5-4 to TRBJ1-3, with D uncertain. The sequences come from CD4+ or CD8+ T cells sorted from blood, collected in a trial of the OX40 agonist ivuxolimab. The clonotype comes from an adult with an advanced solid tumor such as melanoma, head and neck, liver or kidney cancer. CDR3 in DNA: TGTGCCAGCAGCTTGGATCCCGGCCTCTCTGGAAACACCATATATTTT. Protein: CASSLDPGLSGNTIYF.